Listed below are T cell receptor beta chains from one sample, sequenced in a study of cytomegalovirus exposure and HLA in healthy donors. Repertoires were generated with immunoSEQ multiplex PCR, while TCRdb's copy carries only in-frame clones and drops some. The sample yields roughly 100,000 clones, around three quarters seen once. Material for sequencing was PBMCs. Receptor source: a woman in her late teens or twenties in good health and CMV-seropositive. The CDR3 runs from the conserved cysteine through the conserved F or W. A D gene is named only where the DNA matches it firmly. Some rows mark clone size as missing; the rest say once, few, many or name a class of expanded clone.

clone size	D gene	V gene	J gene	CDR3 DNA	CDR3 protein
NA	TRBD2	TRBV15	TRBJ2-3	TGTGCCACCAGCAGAGGGACTAGTCAAGATACGCAGTATTTT	CATSRGTSQDTQYF
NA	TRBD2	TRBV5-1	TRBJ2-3	TGCGCCAGCAGCTTGGAGGCTAGCGGGGGCCGCCGGAACGCAGATACGCAGTATTTT	CASSLEASGGRRNADTQYF
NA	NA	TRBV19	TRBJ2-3	TGTGCCAGTAGTGCACTTAGTACGCAGTATTTT	CASSALSTQYF
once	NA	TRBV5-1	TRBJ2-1	TGCGCCAGCAGCTCCACAGGACCCTACAATGAGCAGTTCTTC	CASSSTGPYNEQFF
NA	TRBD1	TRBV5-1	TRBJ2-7	TGCGCCAGCAGCATAGCTGGACAGGACTACGAGCAGTACTTC	CASSIAGQDYEQYF
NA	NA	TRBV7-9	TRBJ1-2	TGTGCCAGCAGCTTAGACGGGACCGGGAGCTTTGGCTACACCTTC	CASSLDGTGSFGYTF
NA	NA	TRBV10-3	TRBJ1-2	TGTGCCATCGGGGATTGGGAGGGGGGATATGGCTACACCTTC	CAIGDWEGGYGYTF
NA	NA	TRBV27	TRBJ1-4	TGTGCCAGTCAGGGCCCGGAAAAACTGTTTTTT	CASQGPEKLFF
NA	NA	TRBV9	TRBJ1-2	TGTGCCAGCTGGTCGGGGAGAAATGGCTACACCTTC	CASWSGRNGYTF
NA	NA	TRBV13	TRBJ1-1	TGTGCCAGCAGAAGAGAGATCAACACTGAAGCTTTCTTT	CASRREINTEAFF
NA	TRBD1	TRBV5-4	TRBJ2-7	TGTGCCAGCAGTTCCGGGACAGGGTCCTCCTACGAGCAGTACTTC	CASSSGTGSSYEQYF
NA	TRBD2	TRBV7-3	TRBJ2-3	TGTGCCAGCAGCCTAGTACTAGCGGGGGGGCCTCCCCCAGATACGCAGTATTTT	CASSLVLAGGPPPDTQYF
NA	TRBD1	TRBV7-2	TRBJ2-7	TGTGCCAGCAGCGCGAGGCGGACAGGGTTAGCCCAGTACTTC	CASSARRTGLAQYF
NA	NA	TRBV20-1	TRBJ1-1	TGCAGTGCTAGACCGGGACTTGAAGCTTTCTTT	CSARPGLEAFF
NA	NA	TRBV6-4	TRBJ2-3	TGTGCCAGCAGTGCCACAGGGTCTAGCACAGATACGCAGTATTTT	CASSATGSSTDTQYF
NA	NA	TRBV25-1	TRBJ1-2	TGTGCCAGCAGTGTCGGGGGGGGTGGCTACACCTTC	CASSVGGGGYTF
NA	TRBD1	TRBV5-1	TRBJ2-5	TGCGCCAGCAGTCGCGAGGGGGCGCAGGGATTAGTGACCCAGTACTTC	CASSREGAQGLVTQYF
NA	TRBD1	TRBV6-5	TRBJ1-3	TGTGCCAGCAGGGACAGGGATGTCCCTGGAAACACCATATATTTT	CASRDRDVPGNTIYF
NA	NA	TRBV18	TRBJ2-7	TGTGCCAGCTCACCACTTGAGTTAAGCGCAAACTCCTACGAGCAGTACTTC	CASSPLELSANSYEQYF
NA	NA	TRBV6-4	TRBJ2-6	TGTGCCAGCAGTCGGGACTCTGGGGCCAACGTCCTGACTTTC	CASSRDSGANVLTF
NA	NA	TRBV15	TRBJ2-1	TGTGCCACCAGCAGAGAAATTAAGCCCCGTGTGAACAATGAGCAGTTCTTC	CATSREIKPRVNNEQFF
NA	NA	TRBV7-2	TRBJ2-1	TGTGCCAGCAGCCCTAGCGCCTCAAGAAATGAGCAGTTCTTC	CASSPSASRNEQFF
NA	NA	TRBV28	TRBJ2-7	TGTGCCAGCGGCCTTGGGGCCTTTATTCGGTACTTC	CASGLGAFIRYF
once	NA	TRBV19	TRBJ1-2	TGTACCAGTCGTGAACGGGATCTTGGCTATGGCTACACCTTC	CTSRERDLGYGYTF
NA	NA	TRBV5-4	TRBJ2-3	TGTGCCAGCAGCTTATACAGGACAATGGCAGATACGCAGTATTTT	CASSLYRTMADTQYF
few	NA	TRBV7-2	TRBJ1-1	TGTGCCAGCAGCTTAAGGCGGGGGAACACTGAAGCTTTCTTT	CASSLRRGNTEAFF
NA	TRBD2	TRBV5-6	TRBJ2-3	TGTGCCAGCAGCCGCGGGAGGACGATTAGCACAGATACGCAGTATTTT	CASSRGRTISTDTQYF
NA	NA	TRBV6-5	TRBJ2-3	TGTGCCAGCACCCGGTTGGGGGGAGATACGCAGTATTTT	CASTRLGGDTQYF
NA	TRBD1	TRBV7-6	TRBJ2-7	TGTGCCAGCAGCTCCAGGGGGTCTTTCGAGCAGTACTTC	CASSSRGSFEQYF
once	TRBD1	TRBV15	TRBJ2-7	TGTGCCACCAGCAGAGCTCAGACAGGGACCTACGAGCAGTACTTC	CATSRAQTGTYEQYF
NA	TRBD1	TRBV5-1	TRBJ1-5	TGCGCCAGCAGCTTGGACGGGACAGGCCATCAGCCCCAGCATTTT	CASSLDGTGHQPQHF
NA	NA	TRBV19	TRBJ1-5	TGTGCCAGTAGTGGAGGGGAAAGTCAGCCCCAGCATTTT	CASSGGESQPQHF
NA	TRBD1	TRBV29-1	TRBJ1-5	TGCAGCGTTACCCGCGGACAGGGGAATCAGCCCCAGCATTTT	CSVTRGQGNQPQHF
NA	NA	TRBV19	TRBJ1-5	TGTGCCAGTAGTATCCACGGGACTCAGCGAGGGGAGCCCCAGCATTTT	CASSIHGTQRGEPQHF
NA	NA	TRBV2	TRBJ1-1	TGTGCCAGCAGTGAAAATTGGGGGGCTGAAGCTTTCTTT	CASSENWGAEAFF
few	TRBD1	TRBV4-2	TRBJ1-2	TGTGCCAGCAGCCAGATCACAGGGGTGGTGTCGGGGAACTATGGCTACACCTTC	CASSQITGVVSGNYGYTF
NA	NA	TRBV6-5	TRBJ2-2	TGTGCCAGCAGTTCCCTTCCCGGGGAGCTGTTTTTT	CASSSLPGELFF
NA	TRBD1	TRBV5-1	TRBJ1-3	TGCGCCAGCAGCTTGGGGACAGGGGGAAACACCATATATTTT	CASSLGTGGNTIYF
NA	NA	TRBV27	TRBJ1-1	TGTGCCAGCTTTGGGACTGGGGTCAGTGAAGCTTTCTTT	CASFGTGVSEAFF
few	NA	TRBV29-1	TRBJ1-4	TGCAGCGTTTCGGGGGTGGCCGGTGAAAAACTGTTTTTT	CSVSGVAGEKLFF
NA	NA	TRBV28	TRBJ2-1	TGTGCCAGCAGTTTTATTGCAGGGGACCTCAATGAGCAGTTCTTC	CASSFIAGDLNEQFF
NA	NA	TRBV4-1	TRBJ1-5	TGCGCCAGCAGCCAAACTGGAGGTCGGGAGGGCTGGCCCCAGCATTTT	CASSQTGGREGWPQHF
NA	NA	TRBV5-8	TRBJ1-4	TGTGCCAGCAGCTTGCATTCCAGGGTTGAAACTAATGAAAAACTGTTTTTT	CASSLHSRVETNEKLFF
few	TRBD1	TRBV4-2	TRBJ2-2	TGTGCCAGCAGTCTGATGACAGGGGGCTTAAACACCGGGGAGCTGTTTTTT	CASSLMTGGLNTGELFF
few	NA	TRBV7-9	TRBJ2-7	TGTGCCAGCAGCCACAGGGCGCTCATCGAGCAGTACTTC	CASSHRALIEQYF
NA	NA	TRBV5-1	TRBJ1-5	TGCGCCAGCAGCTTGCGGCCACTTGGGCAGGGCAATCAGCCCCAGCATTTT	CASSLRPLGQGNQPQHF
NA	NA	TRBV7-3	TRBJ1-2	TGTGCCAGCAGCTTAAAGGCAGGGGCCGGCTATGGCTACACCTTC	CASSLKAGAGYGYTF
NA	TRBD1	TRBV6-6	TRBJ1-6	TGTGCCAGCACGGGACAGAACTCCTATAATTCACCCCTCCACTTT	CASTGQNSYNSPLHF
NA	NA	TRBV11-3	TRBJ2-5	TGTGCCAGCAGCTTAGGGACAGCTAAAGAGACCCAGTACTTC	CASSLGTAKETQYF
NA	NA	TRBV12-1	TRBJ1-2	TGTGCCAGCAGCCAACAGGGGGGGACTAACTATGGCTACACCTTC	CASSQQGGTNYGYTF
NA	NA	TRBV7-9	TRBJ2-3	TGTGCCAGCAGCCCCGTAAATACAGATACGCAGTATTTT	CASSPVNTDTQYF
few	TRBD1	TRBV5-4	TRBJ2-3	TGTGCCGGCTCGGGACAGGCACTGGATACGCAGTATTTT	CAGSGQALDTQYF
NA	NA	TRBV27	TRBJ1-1	TGTGCCAGCAGTTTATCGATCAGTCCGGGTGAAGCTTTCTTT	CASSLSISPGEAFF
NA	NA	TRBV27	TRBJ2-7	TGTGCCAGCAGTTTAACGGTCGGTAGCGGATCCTACGAGCAGTACTTC	CASSLTVGSGSYEQYF
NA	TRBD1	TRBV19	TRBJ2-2	TGTGCCAGTAGTCTTGCCCAGGGGGCGAACACCGGGGAGCTGTTTTTT	CASSLAQGANTGELFF
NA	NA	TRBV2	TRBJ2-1	TGTGCCAGCAGTGAAGGGGCGGGTCGCTCCTACAATGAGCAGTTCTTC	CASSEGAGRSYNEQFF
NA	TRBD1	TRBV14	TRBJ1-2	TGTGCCAGCAGCCAACAGGGGGCGCCACGGGGTGGCTACACCTTC	CASSQQGAPRGGYTF
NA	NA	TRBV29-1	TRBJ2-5	TGCAGCGTTGAGCGGAGCCAAGAGACCCAGTACTTC	CSVERSQETQYF
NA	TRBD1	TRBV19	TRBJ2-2	TGTGCCAGTAGCACCCCGGGGACAGGGATTGACGGGGAGCTGTTTTTT	CASSTPGTGIDGELFF
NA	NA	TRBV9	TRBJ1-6	TGTGCCAGCAGCGTCAGGCACGGGGGACCCCTCCACTTT	CASSVRHGGPLHF